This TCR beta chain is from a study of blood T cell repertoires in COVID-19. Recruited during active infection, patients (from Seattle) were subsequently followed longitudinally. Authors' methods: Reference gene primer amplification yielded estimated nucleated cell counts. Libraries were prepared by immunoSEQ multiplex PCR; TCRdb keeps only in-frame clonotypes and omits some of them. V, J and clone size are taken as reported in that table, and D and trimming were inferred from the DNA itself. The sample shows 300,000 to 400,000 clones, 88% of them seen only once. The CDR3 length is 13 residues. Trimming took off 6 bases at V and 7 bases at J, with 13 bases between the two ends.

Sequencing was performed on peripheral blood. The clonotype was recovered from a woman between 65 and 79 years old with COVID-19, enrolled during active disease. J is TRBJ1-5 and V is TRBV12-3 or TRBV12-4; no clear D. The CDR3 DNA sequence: TGTGCCAGCAGCCCCCTCGGGAACCAGCCCCAGCATTTT. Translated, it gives CASSPLGNQPQHF.